The following is a T cell receptor (beta chain) sequence with its context. What it binds is not known. This entry comes from a study of T-cell reconstitution after alpha-beta-depleted transplantation in children. Unique molecular identifiers were incorporated when the TCRbeta library was constructed. TCRdb itself ran the PCR reads through MiXCR, one entry per CDR3 protein. The sample has roughly 420,000 distinct CDR3 sequences; around 15% are singletons. Germline V gene lookup returns CDR1 MNHEY and CDR2 SVGEGT. Trimming left V 8 bases short and J 2 bases short, with 7 bases between. The CDR3 is 11 amino acids. The study's findings and limits: The origin of alpha-beta T cells about two months after transplant was reportedly several hundred expanded graft clones. It was newly produced T cells that mostly accounted for T-cell counts and diversity one year after transplant. Diversity of TCRbeta at day 60 was high in some patients, arising from surviving recipient T cells and thymic progenitors.

Specimen: PBMCs, mostly from graft donor cells, collected 360 days after TCRalphabeta/CD19-depleted stem cell transplant. The receptor was derived from a boy younger than two who had a stem cell transplant for Wiskott-Aldrich syndrome, so the T cells may come from the graft donor. The V and J genes are TRBV6-2 or TRBV6-3 and TRBJ2-7, with D maybe TRBD1 (6 bases). The CDR3 nucleotides read TGTGCCAGCGGGGACACCTACGAGCAGTACTTC. Amino acid sequence: CASGDTYEQYF.